These 6 T cell receptor beta chains were all obtained from the same sample, sequenced in a study of T-cell memory formation after mild COVID-19. Using its own MiXCR run on the 5' RACE reads, TCRdb lists one record per CDR3 protein. The sample lists 350,000 or so distinct CDR3 sequences, 20% to 25% seen once, with about 21% in the top ten. Sequencing input: PBMCs or a T cell subset sorted from them (not recorded which). The receptors shown here come from a man between 18 and 29 years old who had mild COVID-19 (a few samples of this study predate the infection). Cell type and time point are not known.

In its sample, this clonotype was seen many times. The chain uses TRBV5-6 and TRBJ2-5; D possibly corresponds to TRBD2 (5 bases). The V gene lost 0 bases and the J gene lost 5 bases, with 11 bases spanning the gap. The length of the CDR3 is 14 residues. CDR1 is SGHDT and CDR2 is YYEEEE in the germline V gene. The CDR3 bases are TGTGCCAGCAGCTTGGCCGGGGTCTCGGAGACCCAGTACTTC. Translated: CASSLAGVSETQYF.

V is TRBV12-3 or TRBV12-4 and J is TRBJ2-1; TRBD1 matches at 8 bases. The CDR3 runs 14 residues. V was clipped by 6 bases and J by 4 bases; unmatched bases: 5. For the CDR3, the DNA is TGTGCCAGCAGGGACAGGGCTCGTTACAATGAGCAGTTCTTC. It yields the protein CASRDRARYNEQFF.

This clonotype was detected a few times. V is TRBV20-1 and J is TRBJ2-2; no clear D gene. Trimming shortened V by 1 base and J by 7 bases, and 7 bases separated the two germline ends. Per the germline V gene, CDR1 is DFQATT and CDR2 is SNEGSKA (reference sequence). The CDR3 runs 12 residues. The CDR3 nucleotides are TGCAGTGCTAGAGGGTCGGGCGGGGAGCTGTTTTTT. Translated, it gives CSARGSGGELFF.

The sample holds a few counts of this clonotype. V is TRBV4-1 and J is TRBJ1-1, with no clear D. Germline V gene data show CDR1 as MGHRA and CDR2 as YSYEKL. V was pared by 8 bases and J by 2 bases, with 12 bases between. The CDR3 has 13 residues. The CDR3 DNA follows: TGCGCCAGCCGGGAGAGTCTAAACACTGAAGCTTTCTTT. Protein sequence: CASRESLNTEAFF.

The V and J genes are TRBV7-9 and TRBJ1-5; no firm D call. The CDR3 covers 13 residues. Trimming left V 6 bases short and J 9 bases short, with 15 bases between. Germline CDR1 and CDR2: SEHNR and FQNEAQ (reference sequence). The CDR3 DNA reads TGTGCCAGCAGGGCGAATGCAGTGTCGCCCCAGCATTTT. This encodes CASRANAVSPQHF.

This chain links TRBV7-9 with TRBJ1-2; D ambiguous. There are 13 residues in the CDR3. The germline V and J ends were trimmed by 7 bases and 8 bases, with 17 bases remaining between them. CDR1 is SEHNR, CDR2 FQNEAQ, per germline (reference sequence). The CDR3 sequence is CASTLAGAEGYTF. CDR3 DNA sequence: TGTGCCAGCACTCTAGCGGGAGCTGAAGGCTACACCTTC.